This TCR beta chain comes out of a study of regulatory T cells in long-lasting Graves disease (dated by TCRdb to about 2021). For context, the study as a whole: Persistent Graves' disease meant more than 5 years of antithyroid drug treatment with TSH receptor autoantibodies that stayed positive. A total of roughly 35 samples underwent TCR sequencing: about 13 from persistent and about 20 from newly diagnosed Graves' disease patients. The study was conducted in China and was registered as a clinical trial. In the clinical cohort, patients with persistent Graves' disease had used antithyroid drugs for an average of roughly 10 years. Patients with persistent Graves' disease were compared with patients with newly diagnosed Graves' disease using TCR sequencing and RNA sequencing of peripheral blood. Overall study outcomes, separate from this receptor: As a limitation, the authors acknowledged that the small sample size may reduce accuracy. Lower TCR Shannon entropy and fewer highly expanded clones were observed in persistent Graves' disease patients than in newly diagnosed patients, which suggested clonal expansion. Because the primary lesion, thyroid tissue, could not be accessed, the study looked at peripheral blood alone. A larger number of public clonotypes was shared among persistent patients (around 2,500) than among newly diagnosed patients (roughly 1,000). Only the TCR beta chain was sequenced and analyzed.

The time point label, read with the paper, signifies: persistent/refractory GD, antithyroid drugs over 5 years with positive TRAb. For both TCR sequencing and RNA sequencing, RNA was extracted from PBMCs in TRIzol. The diagnosis of Graves' disease followed American Thyroid Association guidelines. Patients for the study were recruited at an endocrinology department in Xi'an, China. Each patient gave approximately 9 milliliters of peripheral blood, collected in an EDTA anticoagulant tube. Ficoll Paque Plus density gradient separation was used to isolate PBMCs, and no additional T cell sorting was done. An Agilent 2100 Bioanalyzer and agarose gel were used to check RNA quality, and a NanoDrop 2000 was used to measure RNA concentration. In its sample, this clonotype was seen a few times. Its antigen is unknown. No base quality values were provided; no much bigger clone lies one nucleotide off. The method was multiplex PCR. Sequencing used an Illumina HiSeq 4000. CDR3 regions were amplified by Arm-PCR with iRepertoire HTBI primers to construct TCR beta libraries. Before sequencing, the PCR products underwent gel purification. As for the authors' bioinformatics: A total of some 60 TRBV and some 15 TRBJ segments were identified across samples and were used for gene usage analysis of CDR3 amino acid clonotypes. COPE and FqMerger were used to merge the filtered high-quality paired reads into contigs. BLAST was used to align contigs to IMGT TRBV, TRBD and TRBJ reference genes, with CDR3 defined following IMGT. Any clonotype with a frequency above 0.1% was counted as a highly expanded clone. Shannon entropy was used to measure repertoire diversity, and the Gini coefficient was used to measure V-J evenness. A clonotype was considered public if more than one individual shared it. The public reads were reanalyzed by TCRdb: fastp trimming at Q25, MiXCR alignment, in-frame beta chains only. CDR3 protein sequences are deduplicated, and each keeps its most common genes and DNA. The V and J calls come from TCRdb's annotation, not from the publication. The sample data list a few hundred thousand distinct CDR3 sequences, and around 23% of these were observed just once. Roughly a quarter of the sample belongs to the ten largest clones.

This receptor was obtained from a woman aged 40 to 50 with Graves disease. Donor details come from another sample of the same person, matched by shared clones. Material: peripheral blood mononuclear cells (PBMCs), obtained when the disease was refractory, from a patient treated with antithyroid drugs.

The nucleotides read TGTGCCATCAGCAAATCCAGGGTTTGGAAGCAGTTCTTC. This sequence encodes CAISKSRVWKQFF. The sequence joins TRBV10-3 to TRBJ2-1; a tentative D match to TRBD1 spans 5 bases. V was cut back by 6 bases and J by 11 bases, leaving a gap of 17 bases between them. Per the germline V gene, ENHRY is the CDR1 and SYGVKD is the CDR2. The CDR3 runs 13 amino acids, cysteine and phenylalanine included. Kept here is only the CDR3 DNA, which spans 39 bases and is read in frame from base 1.